The entry that follows covers one TCR beta chain sequence. This sample stems from a study of blood T cell repertoires in COVID-19. About the study: Sample material is recorded as cDNA or gDNA derived from T cells, B-cell-depleted T cells, or PBMCs.

The CDR3 spans 17 residues. V was clipped by 5 bases and J by 1 base, with 19 bases between them. From germline, CDR1 is SGHTA and CDR2 FQGTGA. All enrollees were roughly 18 to 100 years old and from about 25 US areas. Participants reported their clinical history, and cohort assignment relied on those reports. In the 2 weeks before study entry, exposed participants met a COVID-19 case, which was PCR-confirmed or clinician-diagnosed. Profiling relied on immunoSEQ multiplex PCR, and the TCRdb table lists in-frame clones only, not all of them. The sample comprises 110,000 to 150,000 clones, approximately 84% of which are singletons, and roughly 1.7% rests with the top ten.

The sequence came from a woman between 18 and 29 years old who had been exposed to COVID-19. The V call is TRBV7-3, the J call TRBJ2-3; maybe TRBD1 (6 bases). Material: PBMCs or T cells enriched from blood (not recorded which). The CDR3 is CASSRGTHRVGTDTQYF. For the CDR3, the DNA is TGTGCCAGCAGCCGCGGCACGCACAGGGTTGGCACAGATACGCAGTATTTT. The full variable domain, rest sourced from reference TRBV7-3 and TRBJ2-3, is GAGVSQTPSNKVTEKGKYVELRCDPISGHTALYWYRQSLGQGPEFLIYFQGTGAADDSGLPNDRFFAVRPEGSVSTLKIQRTERGDSAVYLCASSRGTHRVGTDTQYFGPGTRLTVL.